The clone carrying this T cell receptor (beta chain) has just one count. No antigen is known for it. This specimen comes from a study of T cell responses to AZD1222 COVID-19 vaccine. Study-level findings and limits: Two AZD1222 doses significantly raised spike-specific TCR breadth and depth over controls.

Data came from immunoSEQ multiplex PCR; TCRdb stores just in-frame clones and leaves some out. The sample records about 39,000 clones, roughly 88% being singletons. The CDR3 is 15 residues long. CDR1 SEHNR and CDR2 FQNEAQ come from the germline V gene (reference sequence). V was pared by 1 base and J by 0 bases, with 9 bases between. This specimen consisted of peripheral blood, obtained 28 days after the second dose of the MenACWY control vaccine. This TCR was sampled from an adult who received the MenACWY meningococcal vaccine as a control. This sequence joins TRBV7-9 and TRBJ1-2; D is perhaps TRBD1 (5 bases). The CDR3 DNA reads TGTGCCAGCAGCTTAGGGGGCCGAGCTAACTATGGCTACACCTTC. This sequence encodes CASSLGGRANYGYTF.